This entry lists 15 T cell receptor beta chains sequenced from one sample in a study of shared clonotypes between healthy human individuals (dated by TCRdb to between 2020 and 2021). The library was built by means of the immunoSEQ multiplex PCR assay. TCRdb's version of the immuneACCESS table is confined to in-frame rearrangements and falls short of the full clone set. An unresolved V gene accounts for under half of the shortfall where checked; the remainder is of unknown origin. The sample data list about 1.1 million clones, and 70% to 80% of these were observed just once. The ten largest clones represent 0.6% to 0.75% of the sample. Sequencing was done on a sample of memory CD4+ T cells from PBMCs. This specimen's cell subset or site label, per the study, means: CD45RA-negative fraction. Every receptor here comes from a man younger than 35 in good health. Some clones in this sample may be carry-over from other donors' samples.

This clone appeared many times. The rearrangement joins TRBV7-3 to TRBJ2-4; D perhaps matches TRBD1 (5 bases). The CDR3 loop spans 13 amino acids. Between the trimmed V and J ends, which lost 9 bases and 1 base, there was a span of 10 bases. CDR1 and CDR2 (germline): SGHTA, FQGTGA. This chain's CDR3 is CASQGLAKNIQYF. CDR3 nucleotides: TGTGCCAGTCAGGGCTTGGCCAAAAACATTCAGTACTTC.

CDR3 DNA sequence: TGTGCCAGCAGCACCCGACCCTACCAAGAGACCCAGTACTTC. This sequence encodes CASSTRPYQETQYF. V and J are TRBV9 and TRBJ2-5; no clear D gene. The CDR3 runs to 14 residues. Trimming took 4 bases from V and 0 from J, leaving 10 bases between them. CDR1 is SGDLS and CDR2 is YYNGEE in the germline V gene.

The chain joins TRBV7-2 to TRBJ1-4, with D tentatively TRBD1 (6 bases). V was shortened by 6 bases and J by 0 bases, with 11 bases between the two germline ends. The CDR3 length is 15 residues. Germline V gene lookup returns CDR1 SGHTA and CDR2 FQGNSA. CDR3 region: CASRPTGTTNEKLFF. CDR3 sequence (DNA): TGTGCCAGCAGGCCTACAGGGACAACTAATGAAAAACTGTTTTTT.

The sample holds a few counts of this clone. The J gene is TRBJ2-1, the V gene TRBV4-1; 8 bases align to TRBD1. This CDR3 is built from 15 residues. Looked up from germline, CDR1 is MGHRA and CDR2 is YSYEKL. The V gene end was trimmed by 4 bases and the J gene end by 4 bases; junction bases not matched to a gene: 6. The CDR3 protein is CASSLQGASYNEQFF. The DNA of the CDR3 is TGCGCCAGCAGCCTCCAGGGGGCTTCGTACAATGAGCAGTTCTTC.

V and J are TRBV4-3 and TRBJ2-3, with D uncertain. The germline V gene encodes CDR1 LGHNA and CDR2 YSLEER. The CDR3 sequence is 15 residues long. Trimming pared 4 bases from V and 5 bases from J, leaving 16 bases between. CDR3 coding DNA: TGCGCCAGCAGCCTGATGGACGCCCAGGAAGATACGCAGTATTTT. It yields the protein CASSLMDAQEDTQYF.

This clone was found once. The chain links TRBV28 to TRBJ1-2; no definite D call. The V end lost 6 bases, the J end lost 8 bases, and 13 bases lay between the germline ends. The CDR3 has 12 amino acids. Germline values: CDR1 MDHEN, CDR2 SYDVKM. The CDR3 sequence is CASSIPLRGYTF. The CDR3 DNA reads TGTGCCAGCAGCATACCCTTGAGGGGCTACACCTTC.

The rearrangement uses TRBV6-1 and TRBJ1-2; tentatively, D is TRBD1 (5 bases). Germline V gene data show CDR1 as MNHNS and CDR2 as SASEGT. Between the trimmed V and J ends, which lost 2 bases and 2 bases, there was a span of 9 bases. There are 14 residues in the CDR3. CDR3 loop: CASSEPGPNYGYTF. The CDR3 DNA follows: TGTGCCAGCAGTGAACCGGGACCCAACTATGGCTACACCTTC.

The chain is built from TRBV5-6 and TRBJ1-5; tentatively, D is TRBD1 (5 bases). From germline, CDR1 is SGHDT and CDR2 YYEEEE. CDR3 length: 16 residues. V was pared by 0 bases and J by 0 bases, with 10 bases between. The CDR3, as DNA: TGTGCCAGCAGCTTGGCCAGGGAGTATAGCAATCAGCCCCAGCATTTT. It is translated as CASSLAREYSNQPQHF.

V and J are TRBV27 and TRBJ2-3; 7 bases match TRBD1. The V and J ends lost 5 bases and 5 bases, in that order; junction bases with no gene match: 7. The CDR3 extends over 14 amino acids. CDR1 is MNHEY and CDR2 is SMNVEV in the germline V gene (reference sequence). The CDR3 DNA sequence: TGTGCCAGCAGTCCCAGACAGGGAGTAGATACGCAGTATTTT. Translation gives CASSPRQGVDTQYF.

This clone was observed many times. CDR3 residues: CASSVEPVRTDTQYF. CDR3 DNA sequence: TGTGCCAGCAGCGTAGAGCCCGTACGCACAGATACGCAGTATTTT. The rearrangement uses TRBV9 and TRBJ2-3; D not certain. The germline CDR1 and CDR2 sequences are SGDLS and YYNGEE. CDR3 length equals 15 residues. The V and J ends lost 0 bases and 1 base respectively, with 9 bases between them.

The chain employs TRBV4-2 and TRBJ2-7, with 10 nucleotides matching TRBD2. Germline V CDR1 and CDR2: LGHNA, YNFKEQ. The V segment lost 1 base and the J segment 7 bases; nucleotides outside the gene matches: 7. This CDR3 spans 15 amino acids. CDR3 in amino acids: CASSQGPSGSGEQYF. In DNA form, the CDR3 reads TGTGCCAGCAGCCAAGGGCCTAGCGGGAGCGGAGAGCAGTACTTC.

With regard to this clone: One end of the junction fails to match germline, which may point to a read error. The chain carries TRBV30 and TRBJ2-3; D ambiguous. CDR1 GTSNPN and CDR2 SVGIG come from the germline V gene (reference sequence). There are 11 residues in the CDR3. The CDR3 DNA reads as TGTGCCTGGAGTCACACAGATACGCGGTATTTT. Translated: CAWSHTDTRYF.

The chain combines TRBV7-4 with TRBJ1-2; 7 nucleotides line up with TRBD1. The V gene end was trimmed by 1 base and the J gene end by 7 bases; junction bases not matched to a gene: 3. The germline V gene encodes CDR1 SGHVT and CDR2 SQSDAQ. CDR3 length: 13 amino acids. CDR3 residues: CASSLDRGVGYTF. CDR3 nucleotide sequence: TGTGCCAGCAGCTTAGACAGGGGAGTTGGCTACACCTTC.

Only a few counts were recorded for this clone. Here the CDR3 DNA reads TGTGCCAGCAGAATTCAGGGGATCAGCTATGGCTACACCTTC. Translation gives CASRIQGISYGYTF. The gene calls are TRBV2 and TRBJ1-2; weak D call: TRBD1 (6 bases). Deletions cut 6 bases from V and 4 bases from J, with 15 bases between. This CDR3 is 14 amino acids long. Germline CDR1 reads SNHLY; CDR2 reads FYNNEI.

Only one count was recorded for this clone. The V call is TRBV30, the J call TRBJ1-5; D unresolved. From germline, CDR1 is GTSNPN and CDR2 SVGIG (reference sequence). The CDR3 has 18 residues. Trimming took 0 bases from V and 3 from J, leaving 21 bases between them. Here the CDR3 DNA reads TGTGCCTGGAGTGTATTCCGCAGCGGGCCACCCATCAATCAGCCCCAGCATTTT. Protein product: CAWSVFRSGPPINQPQHF.